A selection of T cell receptor beta chains follows, all from one sample in a study of blood T cell repertoires in COVID-19. Measured with immunoSEQ multiplex PCR; TCRdb has only the in-frame clones, and not every one. There are almost 80,000 clones in the sample; roughly 80% occur only once, and under 45% lies in the top ten. Input material: peripheral blood. The receptors originated from a woman aged 70-85 years with acute or convalescent COVID-19. The CDR3 runs from the conserved cysteine through the conserved F or W. Fields, in order: clone size, D gene, V gene, J gene, CDR3 protein, CDR3 DNA. D genes are given only for firm matches. Size is omitted from some rows. Given values are once, few, many or a class for expanded clones.

-	TRBD2	TRBV5-1	TRBJ2-1	CASSFRDLAGEEYNEQFF	TGCGCCAGCAGCTTCCGGGATCTAGCGGGAGAGGAGTACAATGAGCAGTTCTTC
-	-	TRBV5-1	TRBJ2-2	CASSLGGPMNTGELFF	TGCGCCAGCAGCTTGGGGGGCCCGATGAACACCGGGGAGCTGTTTTTT
few	-	TRBV7-8	TRBJ1-3	CASNGGPSGNTIYF	TGTGCCAGCAACGGCGGTCCCTCTGGAAACACCATATATTTT
many	TRBD2	TRBV24-1	TRBJ2-1	CATSDAKAGVYHNEQFF	TGTGCCACCAGTGACGCAAAAGCGGGAGTCTACCACAATGAGCAGTTCTTC
once	-	TRBV2	TRBJ1-1	CASSDKADRPNTEAFF	TGTGCCAGCAGTGACAAGGCCGACAGACCCAACACTGAAGCTTTCTTT
-	-	TRBV9	TRBJ1-1	CASSAQGHGNTEAFF	TGTGCCAGCAGCGCACAGGGTCACGGGAACACTGAAGCTTTCTTT
-	-	TRBV19	TRBJ1-1	CASRHAEPTMNTEAFF	TGTGCCAGTAGGCACGCGGAACCTACAATGAACACTGAAGCTTTCTTT
-	-	TRBV5-4	TRBJ1-6	CASSIQGYNNSPLHF	TGTGCCAGCAGTATACAGGGATATAATAATTCACCCCTCCACTTT
-	-	TRBV5-1	TRBJ1-2	CASSLRGRDYGYTF	TGCGCCAGCAGCTTGCGAGGCCGGGATTATGGCTACACCTTC
-	TRBD1	TRBV6-5	TRBJ1-5	CASSRLRGGNQPQHF	TGTGCCAGCAGTCGACTCAGGGGGGGCAATCAGCCCCAGCATTTT
-	-	TRBV7-9	TRBJ2-3	CASSLGADTQYF	TGTGCCAGCAGCTTAGGCGCAGATACGCAGTATTTT
few	TRBD1	TRBV2	TRBJ1-5	CASDRGSSNQPQHF	TGTGCCAGCGACAGGGGCTCAAGCAATCAGCCCCAGCATTTT
many	-	TRBV20-1	TRBJ2-3	CSASSTVITDTQYF	TGCAGTGCTAGTAGTACTGTGATCACAGATACGCAGTATTTT
-	-	TRBV15	TRBJ2-3	CATSRDPGEGDTQYF	TGTGCCACCAGCAGAGATCCAGGGGAAGGCGATACGCAGTATTTT
-	-	TRBV7-3	TRBJ1-6	CASSLYGRNNSPLHF	TGTGCCAGCAGCTTATATGGGCGTAATAATTCACCCCTCCACTTT
-	TRBD2	TRBV6-5	TRBJ2-1	CASTVGLAGYNEQFF	TGTGCCAGCACGGTTGGACTAGCGGGATATAATGAGCAGTTCTTC
-	-	TRBV30	TRBJ2-7	CAWSGQSYEQYF	TGTGCCTGGAGTGGACAGAGCTACGAGCAGTACTTC
once	-	TRBV19	TRBJ2-1	CASNPGLPLDEQFF	TGTGCCAGTAACCCAGGACTACCTTTGGATGAGCAGTTCTTC
-	TRBD2	TRBV7-3	TRBJ2-1	CASSSPGTSRVGEQFF	TGTGCCAGCAGCTCACCCGGGACTAGTCGGGTAGGTGAGCAGTTCTTC
-	TRBD1	TRBV7-3	TRBJ2-6	CASSPRTGFGANVLTF	TGTGCCAGCAGCCCCCGGACAGGGTTCGGGGCCAACGTCCTGACTTTC
-	TRBD1	TRBV12-3/TRBV12-4	TRBJ1-2	CASSSGQGFGYTF	TGTGCCAGCAGTTCGGGACAGGGTTTCGGCTACACCTTC
-	-	TRBV11-2	TRBJ1-1	CASSFGGRTSMTEAFF	TGTGCCAGCAGCTTCGGGGGTCGGACAAGCATGACTGAAGCTTTCTTT
-	-	TRBV5-1	TRBJ1-1	CASSPGRGNTEAFF	TGCGCCAGCAGCCCAGGACGGGGTAACACTGAAGCTTTCTTT
few	-	TRBV7-9	TRBJ2-3	CATSTSGNTDTQYF	TGTGCCACCTCCACGAGCGGAAACACAGATACGCAGTATTTT
-	-	TRBV3-1/TRBV3-2	TRBJ1-2	CASSTGGWGETGYTF	TGTGCCAGCAGTACGGGAGGATGGGGGGAGACGGGCTACACCTTC
-	TRBD2	TRBV5-1	TRBJ2-3	CASIRSSGIGTDTQYF	TGCGCCAGCATCAGGTCTAGCGGGATTGGAACAGATACGCAGTATTTT
-	-	TRBV5-1	TRBJ2-1	CASSHTGGNDNEQFF	TGCGCCAGCAGCCACACGGGGGGCAACGACAATGAGCAGTTCTTC
-	TRBD2	TRBV19	TRBJ2-7	CASRQGSGRAGYEQYF	TGTGCCAGTAGACAGGGTAGCGGGAGGGCCGGATACGAGCAGTACTTC
-	-	TRBV4-2	TRBJ2-1	CASSQDIRSSYNEQFF	TGTGCCAGCAGCCAAGATATAAGGAGCTCCTACAATGAGCAGTTCTTC